One and the same sample provided the 20 T cell receptor beta chains below, sequenced in a study of OX40 agonist ivuxolimab in advanced cancers. The repertoire was sequenced with immunoSEQ multiplex PCR; TCRdb's copy has only in-frame clones and lacks some. The data hold about 26,000 clones, with 85% to 90% observed a single time. Source: CD4+ or CD8+ T cells sorted from blood, taken in a trial of the OX40 agonist ivuxolimab. The receptor set was obtained from an adult with an advanced solid tumor such as melanoma, head and neck, liver or kidney cancer.

The CDR3 sequence is CAWSGGIEKLFF. The CDR3 DNA is TGTGCCTGGAGTGGGGGGATTGAAAAACTGTTTTTT. This chain links TRBV30 with TRBJ1-4; D might be TRBD1 (5 bases). The CDR3 extends over 12 amino acids. Germline values: CDR1 GTSNPN, CDR2 SVGIG (reference sequence). The V gene lost 1 base and the J gene lost 7 bases, with 7 bases spanning the gap. Based on the CDR3 plus reference TRBV30 and TRBJ1-4, the full variable domain is SQTIHQWPATLVQPVGSPLSLECTVEGTSNPNLYWYRQAAGRGLQLLFYSVGIGQISSEVPQNLSASRPQDRQFILSSKKLLLSDSGFYLCAWSGGIEKLFFGSGTQLSVL.

The DNA for the CDR3 is TGTGCCAGCAGGTCTCACGGGGAGTGGTATACTGAAGCTTTCTTT. Amino acids: CASRSHGEWYTEAFF. This sequence joins TRBV2 and TRBJ1-1; no firm D call. The CDR3 runs to 15 residues. Germline V gene sequence: CDR1 SNHLY, CDR2 FYNNEI. V dropped 6 bases and J dropped 5 bases, with 19 bases sitting between them. The full variable domain, completed using reference TRBV2 and TRBJ1-1, is EPEVTQTPSHQVTQMGQEVILRCVPISNHLYFYWYRQILGQKVEFLVSFYNNEISEKSEIFDDQFSVERPDGSNFTLKIRSTKLEDSAMYFCASRSHGEWYTEAFFGQGTRLTVV.

This clone was counted a single time. This chain links TRBV4-1 with TRBJ1-2; D unresolved. CDR3 size: 15 residues. The germline V gene has CDR1 MGHRA and CDR2 YSYEKL. V gave up 0 bases and J gave up 6 bases, with 14 bases separating them. This chain's CDR3 is CASSQEDGGFHGYTF. The CDR3 bases are TGCGCCAGCAGCCAAGAGGACGGAGGTTTTCATGGCTACACCTTC.

The genes are TRBV2 and TRBJ2-1, with 7 bases matching TRBD1. The J segment lost 4 bases and the V segment lost 0 bases, leaving 6 bases of the junction unmatched. Germline V gives CDR1 SNHLY, CDR2 FYNNEI. The CDR3 extends over 16 amino acids. CDR3 bases: TGTGCCAGCAGTGAAGCGGTGACAGGGACGTACAATGAGCAGTTCTTC. This gives the protein CASSEAVTGTYNEQFF.

This chain links TRBV7-9 with TRBJ1-1; a possible D gene is TRBD1 (5 bases). The germline V gene encodes CDR1 SEHNR and CDR2 FQNEAQ (reference sequence). V lost 11 bases, J lost 2 bases, and 15 bases lay in between. There are 13 residues in the CDR3. CDR3 protein: CAGRGGPNTEAFF. The CDR3 DNA reads TGTGCCGGGCGGGGGGGACCTAACACTGAAGCTTTCTTT.

The chain employs TRBV19 and TRBJ1-1; D unclear. The V gene lost 5 bases and the J gene lost 0 bases, with 13 bases spanning the gap. Germline V gene data show CDR1 as LNHDA and CDR2 as SQIVND (reference sequence). CDR3 length: 15 residues. CDR3 in DNA: TGTGCCAGTAGTGTCTCGCGGCTTATGAACACTGAAGCTTTCTTT. Translation: CASSVSRLMNTEAFF.

The J gene is TRBJ2-7, the V gene TRBV7-9, with D unclear. The V end lost 5 bases, the J end lost 0 bases, and 8 bases lay between the germline ends. Germline V lookup: CDR1 SEHNR, CDR2 FQNEAQ (reference sequence). CDR3 length: 13 amino acids. The CDR3 protein is CASSQGNSYEQYF. The CDR3 bases are TGTGCCAGCAGCCAAGGTAACTCCTACGAGCAGTACTTC.

This rearrangement joins TRBV6-1 to TRBJ2-7; TRBD1 agrees at 8 bases. The germline V gene encodes CDR1 MNHNS and CDR2 SASEGT. V dropped 2 bases and J dropped 6; count of bases not matched to a gene: 6. The CDR3 spans 14 residues. CDR3 amino acids: CASSERGTGREQYF. The CDR3 coding sequence is TGTGCCAGCAGTGAAAGAGGGACAGGCCGCGAGCAGTACTTC.

This clone was seen only a few times. The chain couples TRBV10-2 to TRBJ1-1; D is unclear. V was trimmed by 2 bases and J by 3 bases, leaving 10 bases between them. The CDR3 spans 14 residues. The germline CDR1 and CDR2 sequences are WSHSY and SAAADI. CDR3 DNA sequence: TGCGCCAGCAGTGAGGCCCTCTCGGACACTGAAGCTTTCTTT. Its translation: CASSEALSDTEAFF.

The gene calls are TRBV27 and TRBJ2-7; TRBD2 agrees at 7 bases. Losses at the gene ends were 4 bases for V and 3 bases for J; bases not matched to a gene: 6. This CDR3 is 14 amino acids long. Germline CDR1 is MNHEY and CDR2 is SMNVEV (reference sequence). CDR3 DNA sequence: TGTGCCAGCAGTTACCGAGCGGGAAACTACGAGCAGTACTTC. Its protein product is CASSYRAGNYEQYF.

CDR3 bases: TGCGCCAGCAGCCAAGATAGCGCTAGCAGGAGCTCCTACAATGAGCAGTTCTTC. Translated, it gives CASSQDSASRSSYNEQFF. The genes are TRBV4-1 and TRBJ2-1, with D possibly matching TRBD2 (5 bases). V was pared by 0 bases and J by 0 bases, with 15 bases between. The CDR3 loop spans 18 amino acids. The germline V gene has CDR1 MGHRA and CDR2 YSYEKL.

This clone has a single count. The CDR3 sequence is CASSFRGANYGYTF. The CDR3 region has the DNA TGTGCCAGCAGTTTTAGGGGAGCTAACTATGGCTACACCTTC. This rearrangement joins TRBV27 to TRBJ1-2; possibly TRBD1 for D (5 bases). Germline values: CDR1 MNHEY, CDR2 SMNVEV (reference sequence). The CDR3 extends over 14 amino acids. V lost 3 bases and J 0 bases, leaving 8 bases between the germline ends.

The V and J genes are TRBV5-4 and TRBJ2-1; weak D call: TRBD2 (6 bases). CDR1 is SGHNT, CDR2 YYREEE, per germline (reference sequence). Trimming pared 5 bases from V and 8 bases from J, leaving 20 bases between. CDR3 size: 15 residues. CDR3 sequence (DNA): TGTGCCAGCAGGACCGGGACTCTCGCCGGCGATGAGCAGTTCTTC. Its protein product is CASRTGTLAGDEQFF.

The genes are TRBV4-1 and TRBJ2-5; D gene ambiguous. The CDR3 covers 12 residues. The germline CDR1 and CDR2 sequences are MGHRA and YSYEKL. The V and J ends lost 1 base and 7 bases respectively, with 7 bases between them. DNA for the CDR3: TGCGCCAGCAGCCAAGGAACGGGGACCCAGTACTTC. As protein: CASSQGTGTQYF.

The rearrangement uses TRBV4-3 and TRBJ1-4; D not resolved. From germline, CDR1 is LGHNA and CDR2 YSLEER. V lost 0 bases, J lost 2 bases, and 7 bases lay in between. This CDR3 comprises 15 residues. CDR3 nucleotides: TGCGCCAGCAGCCAAGAAGGTGGTACTAATGAAAAACTGTTTTTT. Amino acid sequence: CASSQEGGTNEKLFF.

V is TRBV11-2 and J is TRBJ2-5; no definite D call. CDR3 size: 15 residues. CDR1 and CDR2 from the germline V gene are SGHAT and FQNNGV. V was pared by 2 bases and J by 4 bases, with 14 bases between. This chain's CDR3 is CASSLRSNVRETQYF. CDR3 in DNA: TGTGCCAGCAGCTTAAGGTCCAATGTACGAGAGACCCAGTACTTC.

This chain uses TRBV27 with TRBJ2-7; weak D call: TRBD2 (6 bases). CDR1 is MNHEY, CDR2 SMNVEV, per germline (reference sequence). With 5 bases removed from V and 2 bases from J, the gap between germline ends came to 19 bases. The CDR3 totals 16 residues. The CDR3 is CASSLLSPGLAYEQYF. The CDR3 DNA sequence: TGTGCCAGCAGTCTTCTCTCGCCGGGACTGGCCTACGAGCAGTACTTC.

The rearrangement links TRBV5-5 to TRBJ2-7; no reliable D call. The germline CDR1 and CDR2 sequences are SGHKS and YYEKEE (reference sequence). The CDR3 has 14 residues. V was pared by 0 bases and J by 4 bases, with 11 bases between. The CDR3 coding sequence is TGTGCCAGCAGCTTGGGCTTCGGTTATTACGAGCAGTACTTC. Residues: CASSLGFGYYEQYF.

CDR3 nucleotide sequence: TGTGCCAGCAGCCAGGGGGCCTCTGGGGCCAACGTCCTGACTTTC. It yields the protein CASSQGASGANVLTF. The chain recombines TRBV14 with TRBJ2-6; D might be TRBD1 (6 bases). CDR3 size: 15 residues. Germline V lookup: CDR1 SGHDN, CDR2 FVKESK. V was trimmed by 3 bases and J by 0 bases, leaving 6 bases between them.

V is TRBV27 and J is TRBJ2-5; D may match TRBD1 or TRBD2 (6 bases each). Germline CDR1 reads MNHEY; CDR2 reads SMNVEV (reference sequence). The CDR3 sequence is 14 residues long. V lost 3 bases and J 3 bases, leaving 11 bases between the germline ends. In DNA, the CDR3 is TGTGCCAGCAGTTTGGGGGGCCGGGAAGAGACCCAGTACTTC. Encoded protein: CASSLGGREETQYF.